This TCR beta chain was sequenced in a study of shared clonotypes between healthy human individuals. Study in general: A donor's plate count was three for CD4 naive and three for CD4 memory; CD8 naive had two and CD8 memory one.

Overall study findings and caveats: A handful of donors had 5% to 6.5% of their naive CD4 clonotypes in common.

Sequenced by immunoSEQ multiplex PCR; TCRdb stores in-frame clones only, minus some. The sample contains around 1.4 million clones, approximately 98.5% of which appear only once. This CDR3 has 14 amino acids. CDR1 SGHRS and CDR2 YFSETQ come from the germline V gene. Trimming removed 4 bases at V and 0 bases at J, with 9 bases between. This clone appeared once. What it recognizes is unknown. This sample also contains other DNA sequences that code for the same CDR3. The sequencing input was naive CD4+ T cells sorted from blood. Subset defined: CD45RA+ positively selected. The receptor's source is a man aged 30 to 39 in good health. V gene TRBV5-1 combines with J gene TRBJ2-3, with a possible D match to TRBD2 (6 bases). The CDR3 region has the DNA TGCGCCAGCAGCCTAGCGTCGAGCACAGATACGCAGTATTTT. Translating gives CASSLASSTDTQYF.